This record looks at one T cell receptor beta chain sequence and its context. Its antigen is undetermined. The authors ran a second PCR of roughly 6 to 12 cycles using a sample-barcoded 5' primer and a J-beta primer mix. Template switching added a 12-random-nucleotide identifier to every cDNA molecule. Researchers report that each sample yielded at least 3 million CDR3-containing paired-end reads. TCRdb reprocessed the 5' RACE reads via MiXCR and lists one record per CDR3 protein. The table has about 780,000 distinct CDR3 sequences, about 45% seen once. Researchers isolated at least 6.5 million PBMCs per sample. The sample belongs to a study of blood T cells in healthy people across ages. The study, taken as a whole, reports: Older age went with lower TCR beta diversity per million T cells, in a roughly linear way.

The germline V gene encodes CDR1 DFQATT and CDR2 SNEGSKA (reference sequence). V shed 5 bases and J shed 2 bases, with 22 bases lying between them. CDR3 size: 17 residues. The V call is TRBV20-1, the J call TRBJ1-5, with D possibly TRBD1 on 6 matching bases. The TCR was taken from a man older than 75 in good health. Sequencing input: blood. CDR3 nucleotides: TGCAGTGCTGCCAGCGGGGGGGCTCCCCTCCGCAATCAGCCCCAGCATTTT. Amino acid sequence: CSAASGGAPLRNQPQHF.